Described below is a single T cell receptor (beta chain) sequence and its context. Its antigen is currently unknown. This specimen comes from a study of cytomegalovirus exposure and HLA in healthy donors. Study results and caveats: Beyond CMV serostatus, there was no information to go on about immune exposure. Later work found most CMV-associated TCR beta chains apparently HLA-restricted.

The CDR3 has 16 amino acids. The germline gives CDR1 SEHNR, CDR2 FQNEAQ (reference sequence). J gave up 5 bases and V 5 bases, and 9 bases lay outside the gene matches. The PCR employed 60 Vbeta primers together with 13 Jbeta primers. Generated by immunoSEQ multiplex PCR, the TCRdb table keeps only in-frame clones and is missing some. The table has about 59,000 clones, more than 80% seen once. Sequenced input: PBMCs. The chain uses TRBV7-9 and TRBJ2-2; 9 bases are shared with TRBD2. This TCR derives from a man aged 30-40 years in good health and CMV-seropositive. Here the CDR3 reads CASSLPAGGRTGELFF. DNA for the CDR3: TGTGCCAGCAGCCTACCCGCGGGAGGGCGAACCGGGGAGCTGTTTTTT.